This T cell receptor (beta chain) was obtained from a study of OX40 agonist ivuxolimab in advanced cancers. Study-level information: Aged 23 to 79 with a mean of about 63 years, they were approximately 80% male.

The CDR3 runs 14 residues. Germline V lookup: CDR1 MNHEY, CDR2 SVGAGI. V was clipped by 2 bases and J by 5 bases, with 12 bases between them. Findings and caveats of the study: Relative to CD4+, CD8+ T cells held more expanded clones on average. Both blood CD4+ and CD8+ T cells showed clonal growth by week 6 at 0.1 to 3.0 mg/kg.

Sequencing used immunoSEQ multiplex PCR; TCRdb keeps in-frame clones, though not all of them. The sample has about 110,000 clones, around 90% seen once. Notes on this clone: What it binds is unknown.

The sample consisted of CD4+ or CD8+ T cells sorted from blood, taken in a trial of the OX40 agonist ivuxolimab. The chain is built from TRBV6-5 and TRBJ1-1; D is unresolved. This clonotype was sampled from an adult with an advanced solid tumor such as melanoma, head and neck, liver or kidney cancer. CDR3 protein: CASSYKYKVTEAFF. CDR3 nucleotides: TGTGCCAGCAGTTACAAGTACAAGGTGACTGAAGCTTTCTTT.